Presented here are 14 T cell receptor beta chains from one specimen sequenced in a study of blood T cell repertoires in COVID-19. Libraries were prepared by immunoSEQ multiplex PCR; TCRdb keeps only in-frame clonotypes and omits some of them. Counted here are under 250,000 clones, roughly four fifths occurring once; the ten biggest clones make up approximately 4.8%. The sequenced material came from peripheral blood. The receptors were gathered from a woman in her 70s with acute or convalescent COVID-19.

A few counts support this clone. The chain is built from TRBV4-1 and TRBJ1-2, with D possibly TRBD1 on 5 matching bases. Germline CDR1 MGHRA, CDR2 YSYEKL. CDR3 length: 15 residues. The germline V and J ends were trimmed by 1 base and 0 bases, with 9 bases remaining between them. CDR3 sequence reads: CASSQGQPANYGYTF. Here the CDR3 DNA reads TGCGCCAGCAGCCAAGGACAGCCCGCTAACTATGGCTACACCTTC.

The chain recombines TRBV7-2 with TRBJ2-2; 9 bases match TRBD2. This CDR3 has 16 residues. The germline V gene encodes CDR1 SGHTA and CDR2 FQGNSA. V trimming: 2 bases; J trimming: 7 bases; junction bases outside the gene matches: 8. CDR3 residues: CASSLSPSGTGGELFF. The CDR3 nucleotides are TGTGCCAGCAGCTTATCGCCTAGCGGGACCGGCGGGGAGCTGTTTTTT.

The rearrangement links TRBV4-2 to TRBJ1-5; no clear D. Trimming stripped 4 bases from V and 5 bases from J, with 9 bases between. This CDR3 contains 13 residues. Germline V gives CDR1 LGHNA, CDR2 YNFKEQ. DNA for the CDR3: TGTGCCAGCAGCCGAACGGTGGATCAGCCCCAGCATTTT. Translating it yields CASSRTVDQPQHF.

This chain joins TRBV4-2 and TRBJ2-7, with a weak D call TRBD2 (6 bases). The CDR3 is made up of 14 amino acids. In germline, CDR1 is LGHNA, CDR2 YNFKEQ. Trimming took 0 bases from V and 6 from J, leaving 12 bases between them. CDR3 nucleotide sequence: TGTGCCAGCAGCCAAGAGGGGGAGGTAAGCGAGCAGTACTTC. This translates into CASSQEGEVSEQYF.

The chain combines TRBV7-9 with TRBJ1-4; D gene unclear. CDR1 SEHNR and CDR2 FQNEAQ come from the germline V gene (reference sequence). The V and J ends lost 5 bases and 3 bases respectively, with 7 bases between them. The CDR3 is 13 amino acids. The CDR3 nucleotides read TGTGCCAGCAGCGCACAACCTAATGAAAAACTGTTTTTT. As protein: CASSAQPNEKLFF.

V is TRBV9 and J is TRBJ2-1; a weak D match, TRBD1 (5 bases). This CDR3 spans 16 amino acids. Trimming took 0 bases from V and 3 from J, leaving 13 bases between them. Germline V gene lookup returns CDR1 SGDLS and CDR2 YYNGEE. As DNA, the CDR3 is TGTGCCAGCAGCGTAGGAGACAGCTCTTTCTACAATGAGCAGTTCTTC. Translated: CASSVGDSSFYNEQFF.

This chain joins TRBV12-3 or TRBV12-4 and TRBJ1-1; 10 positions match TRBD1. This CDR3 has 13 residues. The V gene end was trimmed by 7 bases and the J gene end by 7 bases; junction bases not matched to a gene: 6. CDR3 protein: CASTLTGGGEAFF. CDR3 in DNA: TGTGCCAGCACCCTGACAGGGGGCGGTGAAGCTTTCTTT.

The chain joins TRBV27 to TRBJ1-1; D is undetermined. Germline V CDR1 and CDR2: MNHEY, SMNVEV (reference sequence). This CDR3 has 13 residues. Trimming pared 4 bases from V and 4 bases from J, leaving 10 bases between. CDR3 region: CASSSWESTEAFF. As DNA, the CDR3 is TGTGCCAGCAGTTCCTGGGAGAGCACTGAAGCTTTCTTT.

The chain has TRBV6-5 and TRBJ1-4; D perhaps matches TRBD1 (6 bases). V lost 0 bases and J lost 5, with 13 bases in between. The CDR3 is made up of 16 amino acids. CDR1 and CDR2 (germline): MNHEY, SVGAGI. The CDR3 loop is CASSYSIGQGNEKLFF. CDR3 DNA: TGTGCCAGCAGTTACTCTATCGGGCAGGGGAATGAAAAACTGTTTTTT.

The chain is built from TRBV5-1 and TRBJ2-7, with 7 positions matching TRBD1. CDR1 is SGHRS and CDR2 is YFSETQ in the germline V gene. V lost 0 bases and J lost 2; bases outside the gene matches: 5. The CDR3 length is 15 residues. The chain's CDR3 is CASSLGGTAPYEQYF. The CDR3 region has the DNA TGCGCCAGCAGCTTGGGGGGGACAGCTCCCTACGAGCAGTACTTC. Filled out from reference TRBV5-1 and TRBJ2-7, the complete variable domain reads KAGVTQTPRYLIKTRGQQVTLSCSPISGHRSVSWYQQTPGQGLQFLFEYFSETQRNKGNFPGRFSGRQFSNSRSEMNVSTLELGDSALYLCASSLGGTAPYEQYFGPGTRLTVT.

This clone was seen once. The chain uses TRBV14 and TRBJ1-1; D unclear. From germline, CDR1 is SGHDN and CDR2 FVKESK. This CDR3 region has 15 residues. The V gene lost 4 bases and the J gene lost 1 base, with 13 bases spanning the gap. The CDR3 loop is CASSRRRDTNTEAFF. CDR3 coding DNA: TGTGCCAGCAGCCGCAGGAGGGATACGAACACTGAAGCTTTCTTT.

The chain employs TRBV29-1 and TRBJ2-1; 9 nucleotides agree with TRBD1. CDR3 length: 17 residues. Losses at the gene ends were 0 bases for V and 3 bases for J; bases not matched to a gene: 9. Germline loops: CDR1 SQVTM, CDR2 ANQGSEA. The CDR3 coding sequence is TGCAGCGTTGAAGAATTTACCGGGACAGGGAACTACAATGAGCAGTTCTTC. Protein product: CSVEEFTGTGNYNEQFF.

In its sample, this clone was seen once. The V and J genes are TRBV6-5 and TRBJ1-4, with D possibly TRBD1 on 6 matching bases. Trimming removed 6 bases from V and 4 bases from J, with 9 bases in between. Germline V gene lookup returns CDR1 MNHEY and CDR2 SVGAGI. The CDR3 runs 13 residues. The CDR3: CASSGQSNEKLFF. The CDR3 DNA follows: TGTGCCAGCAGCGGACAGAGTAATGAAAAACTGTTTTTT.

With regard to this clone: A read error may account for a junction end that differs from germline. This chain joins TRBV5-5 and TRBJ1-5, with a tentative D call TRBD1 (5 bases). The CDR3 covers 16 residues. Germline CDR1 and CDR2: SGHKS and YYEKEE (reference sequence). Here the CDR3 DNA reads TGTGCCAGCAGCTTGGGTCGGGGGACCCCTAATCAGGCCCAGCATTTT. It translates to CASSLGRGTPNQAQHF.